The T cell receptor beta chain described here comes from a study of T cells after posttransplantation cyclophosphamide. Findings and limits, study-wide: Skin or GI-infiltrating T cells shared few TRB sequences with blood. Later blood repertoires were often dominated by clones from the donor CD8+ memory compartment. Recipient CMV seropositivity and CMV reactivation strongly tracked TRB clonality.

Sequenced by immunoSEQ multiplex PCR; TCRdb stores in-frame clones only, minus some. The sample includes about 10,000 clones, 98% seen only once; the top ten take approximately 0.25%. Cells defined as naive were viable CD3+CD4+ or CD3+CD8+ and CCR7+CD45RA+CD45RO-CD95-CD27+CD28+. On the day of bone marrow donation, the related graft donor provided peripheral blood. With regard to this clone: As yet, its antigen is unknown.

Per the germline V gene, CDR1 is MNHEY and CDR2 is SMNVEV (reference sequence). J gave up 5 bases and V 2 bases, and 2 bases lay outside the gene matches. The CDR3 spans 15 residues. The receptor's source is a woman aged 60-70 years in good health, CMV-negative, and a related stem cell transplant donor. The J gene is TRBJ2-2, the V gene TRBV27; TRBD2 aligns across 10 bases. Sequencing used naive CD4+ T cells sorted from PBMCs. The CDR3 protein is CASSLLAGETGELFF. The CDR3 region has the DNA TGTGCCAGCAGTTTACTAGCGGGAGAAACCGGGGAGCTGTTTTTT.